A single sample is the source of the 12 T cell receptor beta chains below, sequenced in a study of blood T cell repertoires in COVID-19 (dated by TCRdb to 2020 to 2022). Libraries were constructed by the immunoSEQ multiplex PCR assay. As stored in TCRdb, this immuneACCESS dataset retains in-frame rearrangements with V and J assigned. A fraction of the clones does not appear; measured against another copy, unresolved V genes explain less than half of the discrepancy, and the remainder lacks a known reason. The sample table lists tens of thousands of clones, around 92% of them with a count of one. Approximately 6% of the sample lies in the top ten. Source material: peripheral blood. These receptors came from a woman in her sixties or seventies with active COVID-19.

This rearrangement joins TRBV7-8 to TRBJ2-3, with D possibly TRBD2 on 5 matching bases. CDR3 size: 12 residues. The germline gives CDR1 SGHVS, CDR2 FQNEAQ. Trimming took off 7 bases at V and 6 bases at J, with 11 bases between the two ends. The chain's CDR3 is CASTHERDTQYF. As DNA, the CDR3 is TGTGCCAGCACTCACGAGCGGGATACGCAGTATTTT.

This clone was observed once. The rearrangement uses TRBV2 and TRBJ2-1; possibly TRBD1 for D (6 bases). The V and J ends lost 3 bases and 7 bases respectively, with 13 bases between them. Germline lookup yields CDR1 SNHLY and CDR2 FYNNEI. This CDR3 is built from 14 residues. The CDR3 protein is CASSDQGRGNEQFF. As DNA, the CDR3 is TGTGCCAGCAGTGACCAGGGAAGGGGGAATGAGCAGTTCTTC.

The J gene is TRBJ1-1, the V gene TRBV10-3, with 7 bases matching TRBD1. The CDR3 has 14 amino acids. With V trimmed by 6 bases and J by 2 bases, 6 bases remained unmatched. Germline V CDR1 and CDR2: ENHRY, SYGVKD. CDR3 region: CAISRGQENTEAFF. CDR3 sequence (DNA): TGTGCCATCAGCCGAGGACAGGAAAACACTGAAGCTTTCTTT.

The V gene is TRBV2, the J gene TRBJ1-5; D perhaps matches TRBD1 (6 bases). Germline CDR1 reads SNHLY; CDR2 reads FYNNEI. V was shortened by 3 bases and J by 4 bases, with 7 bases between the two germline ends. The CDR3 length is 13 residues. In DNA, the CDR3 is TGTGCCAGCAGTGAGCAGGGGAATCAGCCCCAGCATTTT. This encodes CASSEQGNQPQHF.

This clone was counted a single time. CDR3 protein: CASSFSGVNEQYF. CDR3 nucleotide sequence: TGTGCCAGCAGTTTCTCGGGGGTCAACGAGCAGTACTTC. The V call is TRBV12-3 or TRBV12-4, the J call TRBJ2-7; a weak D match, TRBD2 (6 bases). Trimming took off 3 bases at V and 5 bases at J, with 11 bases between the two ends. The CDR3 is made up of 13 amino acids.

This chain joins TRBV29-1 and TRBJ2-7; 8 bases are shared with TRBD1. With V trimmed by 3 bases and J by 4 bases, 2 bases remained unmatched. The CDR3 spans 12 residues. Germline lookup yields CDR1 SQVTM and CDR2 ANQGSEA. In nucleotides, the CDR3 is TGCAGCGTTGAGGACAGGGCTTACGAGCAGTACTTC. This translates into CSVEDRAYEQYF.

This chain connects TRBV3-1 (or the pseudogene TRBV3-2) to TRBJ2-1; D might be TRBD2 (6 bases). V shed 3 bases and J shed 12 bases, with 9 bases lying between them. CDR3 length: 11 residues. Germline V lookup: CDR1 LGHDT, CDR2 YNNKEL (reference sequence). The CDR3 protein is CASSQAGRQFF. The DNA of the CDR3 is TGTGCCAGCAGCCAGGCGGGAAGGCAGTTCTTC.

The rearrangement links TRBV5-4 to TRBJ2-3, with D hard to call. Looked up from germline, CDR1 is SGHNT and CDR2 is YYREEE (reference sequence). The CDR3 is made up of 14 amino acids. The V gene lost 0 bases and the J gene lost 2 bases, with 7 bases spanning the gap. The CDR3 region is CASSLAGDTDTQYF. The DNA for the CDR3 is TGTGCCAGCAGCTTGGCGGGTGACACAGATACGCAGTATTTT.

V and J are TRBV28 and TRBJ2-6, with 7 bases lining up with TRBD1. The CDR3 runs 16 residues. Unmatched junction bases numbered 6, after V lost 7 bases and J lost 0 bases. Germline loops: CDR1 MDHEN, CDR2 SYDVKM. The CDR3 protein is CASTRTGASGANVLTF. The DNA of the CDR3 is TGTGCCAGCACCAGGACAGGAGCCTCTGGGGCCAACGTCCTGACTTTC.

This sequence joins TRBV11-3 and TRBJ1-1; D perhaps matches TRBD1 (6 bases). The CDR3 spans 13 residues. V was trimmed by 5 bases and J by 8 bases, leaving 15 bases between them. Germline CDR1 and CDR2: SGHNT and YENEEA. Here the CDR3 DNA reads TGTGCCAGCAGCCCCCTCGCCGGGACAGAAGCTTTCTTT. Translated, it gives CASSPLAGTEAFF.

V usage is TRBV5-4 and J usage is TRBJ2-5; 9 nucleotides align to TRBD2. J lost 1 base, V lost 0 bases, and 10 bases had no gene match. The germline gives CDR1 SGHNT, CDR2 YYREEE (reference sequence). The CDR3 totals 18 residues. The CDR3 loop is CASSLAPPGLATQETQYF. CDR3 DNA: TGTGCCAGCAGCTTGGCCCCCCCGGGACTAGCCACCCAAGAGACCCAGTACTTC.

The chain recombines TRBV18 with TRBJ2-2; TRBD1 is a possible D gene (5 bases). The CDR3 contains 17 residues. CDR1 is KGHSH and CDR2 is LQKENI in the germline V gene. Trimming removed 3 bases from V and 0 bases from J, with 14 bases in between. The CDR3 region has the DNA TGTGCCAGCTCACCGGGAACAGGTACGACGAACACCGGGGAGCTGTTTTTT. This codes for CASSPGTGTTNTGELFF. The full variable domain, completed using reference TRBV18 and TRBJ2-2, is NAGVMQNPRHLVRRRGQEARLRCSPMKGHSHVYWYRQLPEEGLKFMVYLQKENIIDESGMPKERFSAEFPKEGPSILRIQQVVRGDSAAYFCASSPGTGTTNTGELFFGEGSRLTVL.